These 9 T cell receptor beta chains originate from one sample sequenced in a study of blood T cell repertoires in COVID-19. Data came from immunoSEQ multiplex PCR; TCRdb stores just in-frame clones and leaves some out. The sample has around 240,000 clones, around 89% seen once. The sample consisted of PBMCs or T cells enriched from blood (not recorded which). The receptors were sampled from a man aged 45-60 years who had been exposed to COVID-19.

The V call is TRBV27, the J call TRBJ2-1; 8 bases are a match to TRBD2. J lost 12 bases, V lost 2 bases, and 6 bases had no gene match. From germline, CDR1 is MNHEY and CDR2 SMNVEV (reference sequence). The CDR3 extends over 13 amino acids. The DNA for the CDR3 is TGTGCCAGCAGTTTAATTGCGGGGGGCGGGCAGTTCTTC. This gives the protein CASSLIAGGGQFF.

V and J are TRBV7-9 and TRBJ2-1; possibly TRBD2 for D (6 bases). The CDR3 is 16 residues long. Trimming removed 4 bases from V and 3 bases from J, with 16 bases in between. Germline V CDR1 and CDR2: SEHNR, FQNEAQ (reference sequence). DNA of the CDR3: TGTGCCAGCAGCTCCCCCGTCGGGCGGGGCTACAATGAGCAGTTCTTC. Its protein product is CASSSPVGRGYNEQFF.

The V call is TRBV30, the J call TRBJ2-1, with D unresolved. The CDR3 totals 14 residues. Trimming took 4 bases from V and 13 from J, leaving 23 bases between them. The germline gives CDR1 GTSNPN, CDR2 SVGIG (reference sequence). DNA for the CDR3: TGTGCCTGGAAGGTTGGGTTACCGGGTCGATATCAGTTCTTC. This sequence encodes CAWKVGLPGRYQFF.

The chain employs TRBV5-1 and TRBJ1-1, with D perhaps matching TRBD1 (6 bases). The V end lost 4 bases, the J end lost 6 bases, and 16 bases lay between the germline ends. Germline CDR1 and CDR2: SGHRS and YFSETQ. This CDR3 spans 14 amino acids. CDR3 region: CASSPARGVSEAFF. The CDR3 nucleotides are TGCGCCAGCAGCCCGGCCAGGGGCGTTTCTGAAGCTTTCTTT.

The chain combines TRBV27 with TRBJ2-3; TRBD2 might be the D (6 bases). The V end lost 0 bases, the J end lost 6 bases, and 13 bases lay between the germline ends. CDR3 length: 15 amino acids. The germline V gene has CDR1 MNHEY and CDR2 SMNVEV (reference sequence). The CDR3 nucleotides are TGTGCCAGCAGTTTATCGGGGAGGCTATGGGATACGCAGTATTTT. Translation gives CASSLSGRLWDTQYF.

The chain employs TRBV10-3 and TRBJ2-5; D remains ambiguous. The CDR3 extends over 12 amino acids. V shed 0 bases and J shed 5 bases, with 4 bases lying between them. Germline V gene data show CDR1 as ENHRY and CDR2 as SYGVKD. DNA for the CDR3: TGTGCCATCAGTGAGTCGCAGGAGACCCAGTACTTC. Residues: CAISESQETQYF.

V usage is TRBV5-4 and J usage is TRBJ2-5, with 7 bases matching TRBD1. Germline values: CDR1 SGHNT, CDR2 YYREEE (reference sequence). Trimming cost V 2 bases and J 2 bases; bases outside gene matches: 3. CDR3 length equals 14 residues. The CDR3 nucleotides read TGTGCCAGCAGCTTTGCACAGGGGCAAGAGACCCAGTACTTC. Amino acids: CASSFAQGQETQYF.

This clone appeared a few times. This sequence joins TRBV7-9 and TRBJ1-3; a weak D match, TRBD1 (6 bases). V was shortened by 2 bases and J by 9 bases, with 11 bases between the two germline ends. Per the germline V gene, CDR1 is SEHNR and CDR2 is FQNEAQ (reference sequence). The CDR3 loop spans 13 amino acids. The CDR3 DNA reads as TGTGCCAGCAGCTTATTTCCAGGGGCCACCATATATTTT. As protein: CASSLFPGATIYF.

This sequence joins TRBV14 and TRBJ2-3; 7 bases line up with TRBD2. Germline lookup yields CDR1 SGHDN and CDR2 FVKESK. V trimming: 3 bases; J trimming: 0 bases; junction bases outside the gene matches: 9. The CDR3 has 17 residues. The CDR3 region has the DNA TGTGCCAGCAGCCACCCGGCGGGTAGCGGGAGCACAGATACGCAGTATTTT. Encoded protein: CASSHPAGSGSTDTQYF.